This T cell receptor beta chain comes out of a study of OX40 agonist ivuxolimab in advanced cancers. The length of the CDR3 is 14 residues. Germline values: CDR1 LNHDA, CDR2 SQIVND (reference sequence). V shed 11 bases and J 6 bases; nucleotides not matched to a gene: 9. Method: immunoSEQ multiplex PCR; TCRdb's copy keeps in-frame clones and lacks some. The repertoire consists of some 54,000 clones, with approximately 90% occurring once and the leading ten covering 14%. This chain uses TRBV19 with TRBJ2-1; TRBD2 aligns across 11 bases. The origin of this receptor is an adult with an advanced solid tumor such as melanoma, head and neck, liver or kidney cancer. Sequenced material: CD4+ or CD8+ T cells sorted from blood, taken in a trial of the OX40 agonist ivuxolimab. As DNA, the CDR3 is TGTGCCTCCAAAGAACTAGCGGGGGTCAATGAGCAGTTCTTC. The encoded protein is CASKELAGVNEQFF.